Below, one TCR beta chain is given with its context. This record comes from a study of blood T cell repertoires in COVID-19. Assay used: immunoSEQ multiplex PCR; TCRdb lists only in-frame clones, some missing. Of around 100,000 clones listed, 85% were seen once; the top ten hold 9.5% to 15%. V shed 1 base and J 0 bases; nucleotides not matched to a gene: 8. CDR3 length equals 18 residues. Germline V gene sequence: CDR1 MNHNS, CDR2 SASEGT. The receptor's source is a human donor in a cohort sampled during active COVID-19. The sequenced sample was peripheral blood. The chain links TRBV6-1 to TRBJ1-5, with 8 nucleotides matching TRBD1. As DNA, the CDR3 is TGTGCCAGCAGTGAAGTGGGGACAGGCCTTTATAGCAATCAGCCCCAGCATTTT. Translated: CASSEVGTGLYSNQPQHF.